Following are 8 T cell receptor beta chains from one sample sequenced in a study of CDR3 diversity in severe acne. TCRdb independently ran MiXCR on the PCR reads; one entry per CDR3 protein. The sample holds 79,000 or so distinct CDR3 sequences; approximately 49% are singletons and the top ten take about 9.9%. Sequenced material: blood. The receptors originated from a male donor with severe acne vulgaris.

The chain uses TRBV10-2 and TRBJ2-2; a weak D match, TRBD2 (6 bases). The CDR3 loop spans 16 amino acids. Trimming pared 4 bases from V and 5 bases from J, leaving 17 bases between. The germline V gene has CDR1 WSHSY and CDR2 SAAADI. CDR3 loop: CASSVWGVGKTGELFF. CDR3 in DNA: TGCGCCAGCAGTGTCTGGGGGGTGGGGAAAACCGGGGAGCTGTTTTTT.

This chain connects TRBV29-1 to TRBJ1-1; D not certain. Germline values: CDR1 SQVTM, CDR2 ANQGSEA. V dropped 7 bases and J dropped 2 bases, with 11 bases sitting between them. The CDR3 runs to 12 residues. The CDR3 protein is CSAKLHNTEAFF. In DNA, the CDR3 is TGCAGCGCCAAGCTACACAACACTGAAGCTTTCTTT.

This clonotype has a count of ten or more. The chain couples TRBV11-2 to TRBJ2-1; 11 nucleotides align to TRBD2. CDR1 is SGHAT and CDR2 is FQNNGV in the germline V gene. The CDR3 length is 15 residues. Unmatched junction bases numbered 4, after V lost 5 bases and J lost 4 bases. The CDR3 bases are TGTGCCAGCAGCGAGGGACTAGCGGATTACAATGAGCAGTTCTTC. It yields the protein CASSEGLADYNEQFF.

Concerning this clonotype: The junction does not match germline at one end; this may be a read error. The V call is TRBV7-9, the J call TRBJ2-7; D possibly corresponds to TRBD2 (5 bases). The length of the CDR3 is 12 residues. Per germline, CDR1 SEHNR and CDR2 FQNEAQ (reference sequence). The CDR3 sequence is CASSLGKDSLHF. In DNA, the CDR3 is TGTGCCAGCAGCTTGGGGAAGGACTCCCTCCACTTC.

The chain recombines TRBV18 with TRBJ1-2; the D is unclear. CDR3 size: 13 residues. The ends were cut back, 2 bases at V and 4 bases at J, with 8 bases in the middle. Germline CDR1 reads KGHSH; CDR2 reads LQKENI. CDR3 protein: CASSPSETYGYTF. Here the CDR3 DNA reads TGTGCCAGCTCACCATCGGAGACCTATGGCTACACCTTC. Based on the CDR3 plus reference TRBV18 and TRBJ1-2, the full variable domain is NAGVMQNPRHLVRRRGQEARLRCSPMKGHSHVYWYRQLPEEGLKFMVYLQKENIIDESGMPKERFSAEFPKEGPSILRIQQVVRGDSAAYFCASSPSETYGYTFGSGTRLTVV.

This clonotype has just a few counts. The rearrangement links TRBV19 to TRBJ1-3, with D perhaps matching TRBD1 (5 bases). Trimming removed 3 bases at V and 2 bases at J, with 8 bases between. Germline V gene data show CDR1 as LNHDA and CDR2 as SQIVND (reference sequence). The CDR3 spans 14 residues. Written as DNA, the CDR3 is TGTGCCAGTAGTATGCAAGGGGCTGGAAACACCATATATTTT. Protein product: CASSMQGAGNTIYF.

V is TRBV10-3 and J is TRBJ2-5, with D perhaps assigned TRBD1 or TRBD2 (6 bases each). V was clipped by 8 bases and J by 0 bases, with 13 bases between them. The CDR3 contains 14 residues. Germline values: CDR1 ENHRY, CDR2 SYGVKD. DNA of the CDR3: TGTGCCATCGAGGGGGGCCGTGACCAAGAGACCCAGTACTTC. This translates into CAIEGGRDQETQYF.

Sample share makes this clonotype medium-sized (0.01 to 0.1%). The rearrangement uses TRBV12-3 or TRBV12-4 and TRBJ2-3; D gene uncertain. V was cut by 5 bases and J by 2 bases, with 2 bases left in between. This CDR3 comprises 11 residues. The CDR3 sequence: CASSLTDTQYF. CDR3 coding DNA: TGTGCCAGCAGTCTCACAGATACGCAGTATTTT.